This T cell receptor (beta chain) was recovered during a study of neurological immune-mediated disorders. As regards this clonotype: This CDR3 fails to terminate in the conserved phenylalanine or tryptophan, so it likely reflects a read error.

The CDR3 runs 13 residues. The ends lost 3 bases at V and 6 bases at J; junction bases unmatched: 4. Germline CDR1 and CDR2: MGHRA and YSYEKL. TCRdb ran MiXCR on the 5' RACE reads and lists one entry per CDR3 protein. The data contain tens of thousands of distinct CDR3 sequences, about 2.6% of them singletons. The chain uses TRBV4-1 and TRBJ1-2, with 7 bases fitting TRBD1. The sample taken for sequencing was PBMCs. The sequence was collected from a woman between 45 and 65 years old with multiple sclerosis. The CDR3 here is CASSHRGADGYTI. The CDR3 region has the DNA TGCGCCAGCAGCCACAGGGGGGCGGATGGCTACACCATC.